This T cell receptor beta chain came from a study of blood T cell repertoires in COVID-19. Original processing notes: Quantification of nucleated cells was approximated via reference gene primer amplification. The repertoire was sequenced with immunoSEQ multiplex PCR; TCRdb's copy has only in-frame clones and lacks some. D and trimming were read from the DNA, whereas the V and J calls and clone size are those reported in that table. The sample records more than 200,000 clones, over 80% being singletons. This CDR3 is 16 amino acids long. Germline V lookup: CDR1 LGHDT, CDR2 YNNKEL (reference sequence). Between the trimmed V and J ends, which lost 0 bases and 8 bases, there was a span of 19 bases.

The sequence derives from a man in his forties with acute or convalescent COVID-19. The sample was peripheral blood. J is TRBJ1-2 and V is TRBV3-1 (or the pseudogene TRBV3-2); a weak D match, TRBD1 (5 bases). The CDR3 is CASSQDMVVTRGGYTF. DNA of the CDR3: TGTGCCAGCAGCCAAGATATGGTCGTGACCCGGGGGGGCTACACCTTC.